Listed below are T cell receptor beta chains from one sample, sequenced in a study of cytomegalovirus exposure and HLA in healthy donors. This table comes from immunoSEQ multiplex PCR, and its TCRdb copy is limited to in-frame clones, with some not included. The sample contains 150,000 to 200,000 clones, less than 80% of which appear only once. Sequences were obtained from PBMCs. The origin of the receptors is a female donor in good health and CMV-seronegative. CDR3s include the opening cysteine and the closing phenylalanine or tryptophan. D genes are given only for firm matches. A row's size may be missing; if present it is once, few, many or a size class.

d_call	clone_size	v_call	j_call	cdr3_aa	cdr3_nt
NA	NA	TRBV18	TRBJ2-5	CASSPNEVETQYF	TGTGCCAGCTCCCCGAACGAGGTCGAGACCCAGTACTTC
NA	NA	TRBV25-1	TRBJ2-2	CASSFEAGELFF	TGTGCCAGCAGCTTCGAGGCCGGGGAGCTGTTTTTT
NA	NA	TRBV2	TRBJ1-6	CASSLQGTHGSPLHF	TGTGCCAGCAGTCTACAGGGCACCCATGGTTCACCCCTCCACTTT
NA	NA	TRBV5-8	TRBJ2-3	CASSWRSGDTQYF	TGTGCCAGCAGCTGGCGCTCGGGGGATACGCAGTATTTT
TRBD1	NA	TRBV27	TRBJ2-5	CASSFGGTGLETQYF	TGTGCCAGCAGTTTTGGGGGGACAGGGTTAGAGACCCAGTACTTC
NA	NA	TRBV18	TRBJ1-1	CASPGTSGHFGNTEAFF	TGTGCCAGCCCTGGGACAAGCGGACACTTCGGGAACACTGAAGCTTTCTTT
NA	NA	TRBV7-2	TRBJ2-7	CASRGRGTYEQYF	TGTGCCAGCAGAGGAAGGGGTACCTACGAGCAGTACTTC
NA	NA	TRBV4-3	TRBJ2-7	CASSQDSSFSYEQYF	TGCGCCAGCAGCCAAGATAGCTCTTTTTCCTACGAGCAGTACTTC
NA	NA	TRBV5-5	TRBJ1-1	CASRGNRVSTEAFF	TGTGCCAGCAGGGGAAACAGGGTGTCCACTGAAGCTTTCTTT
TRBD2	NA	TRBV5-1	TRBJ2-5	CASSLGWRSGRVYQETQYF	TGCGCCAGCAGCCTCGGATGGAGGAGCGGGAGGGTGTACCAAGAGACCCAGTACTTC
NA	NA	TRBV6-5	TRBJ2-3	CASTDSSTDTQYF	TGTGCCAGCACAGACTCTAGCACAGATACGCAGTATTTT
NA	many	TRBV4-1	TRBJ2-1	CASSQAFNEQFF	TGCGCCAGCAGCCAAGCTTTTAATGAGCAGTTCTTC
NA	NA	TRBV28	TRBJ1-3	CASSGVNGNTIYF	TGTGCCAGCAGCGGGGTTAATGGAAACACCATATATTTT
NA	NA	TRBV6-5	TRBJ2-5	CASSSGGRGPRGTQYF	TGTGCCAGCAGTTCGGGGGGCAGGGGGCCAAGGGGGACCCAGTACTTC
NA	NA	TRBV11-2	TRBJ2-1	CASSPYGVRNEQFF	TGTGCCAGCAGCCCGTACGGAGTTCGAAATGAGCAGTTCTTC
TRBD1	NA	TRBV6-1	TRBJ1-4	CASSWTGIGEKLFF	TGTGCCAGCAGCTGGACAGGGATAGGCGAAAAACTGTTTTTT
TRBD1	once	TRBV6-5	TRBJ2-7	CASRDRAHEQYF	TGTGCCAGCAGGGACAGGGCCCACGAGCAGTACTTC
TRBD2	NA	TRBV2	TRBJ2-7	CATLTLTSGVYEQYF	TGTGCCACCTTAACTCTTACTAGCGGGGTATACGAGCAGTACTTC
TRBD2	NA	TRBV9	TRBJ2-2	CASSVSGGVTGELFF	TGTGCCAGCAGCGTTAGCGGGGGGGTCACCGGGGAGCTGTTTTTT
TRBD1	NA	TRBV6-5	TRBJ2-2	CATGQGTGELFF	TGTGCCACCGGACAGGGGACCGGGGAGCTGTTTTTT
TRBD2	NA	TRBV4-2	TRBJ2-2	CASSQVAGGSTSGIGSTGTGELFF	TGTGCCAGCAGCCAAGTAGCAGGGGGCAGTACTAGCGGGATAGGGAGTACAGGCACCGGGGAGCTGTTTTTT
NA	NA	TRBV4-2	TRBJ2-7	CASSQEMEGSYEQYF	TGTGCCAGCAGCCAAGAAATGGAGGGATCCTACGAGCAGTACTTC
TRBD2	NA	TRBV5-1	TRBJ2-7	CASSLGEWGRVTRGASYEQYF	TGCGCCAGCAGCTTGGGGGAGTGGGGCAGGGTAACGCGGGGGGCATCCTACGAGCAGTACTTC
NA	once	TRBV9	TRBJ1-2	CASSGGAGSGYTF	TGTGCCAGCAGCGGCGGAGCGGGCAGTGGCTACACCTTC
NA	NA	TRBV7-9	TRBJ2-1	CASSTRTPPSSYNEQFF	TGTGCCAGCAGCACGAGGACACCACCCAGCTCCTACAATGAGCAGTTCTTC
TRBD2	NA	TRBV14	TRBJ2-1	CASSQGGFGRWGNEQFF	TGTGCCAGCAGCCAAGGCGGATTCGGGAGGTGGGGTAATGAGCAGTTCTTC
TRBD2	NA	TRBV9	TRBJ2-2	CASSLTSGRLNTGELFF	TGTGCCAGCAGCCTAACTAGCGGGCGGTTGAACACCGGGGAGCTGTTTTTT
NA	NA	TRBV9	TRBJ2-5	CASSVSTGQETQYF	TGTGCCAGCAGCGTATCAACTGGCCAAGAGACCCAGTACTTC
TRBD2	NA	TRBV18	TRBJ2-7	CASSPAGLAGGAPYEQYF	TGTGCCAGCTCACCTGCAGGACTAGCGGGGGGGGCGCCCTACGAGCAGTACTTC
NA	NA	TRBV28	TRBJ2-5	CASSLIQGKQYF	TGTGCCAGCAGTTTAATCCAGGGAAAGCAGTACTTC
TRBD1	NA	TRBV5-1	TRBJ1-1	CASSLVGTGRVTEAFF	TGCGCCAGCAGCTTGGTGGGGACAGGGAGGGTTACTGAAGCTTTCTTT
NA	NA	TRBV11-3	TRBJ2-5	CASSPLGSSETQYF	TGTGCCAGCAGCCCCCTCGGTTCATCAGAGACCCAGTACTTC
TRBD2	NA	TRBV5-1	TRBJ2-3	CASSRGLASGRDTQYF	TGCGCCAGCAGCCGAGGGTTGGCTAGCGGGCGGGATACGCAGTATTTT
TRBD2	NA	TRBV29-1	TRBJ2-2	CSVPKTSGWPGELFF	TGCAGCGTCCCAAAGACTAGCGGGTGGCCCGGGGAGCTGTTTTTT
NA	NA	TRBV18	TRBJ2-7	CASSPSQELSYEQYF	TGTGCCAGCTCACCTTCACAGGAGCTATCCTACGAGCAGTACTTC
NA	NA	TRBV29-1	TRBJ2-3	CSVESLDSYTQYF	TGCAGCGTTGAGTCCTTAGACAGCTATACGCAGTATTTT
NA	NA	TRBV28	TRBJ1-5	CASSLGSSQPQHF	TGTGCCAGCAGTTTGGGCAGTTCTCAGCCCCAGCATTTT
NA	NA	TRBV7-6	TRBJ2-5	CASSLRGLKETQYF	TGTGCCAGCAGCTTAAGGGGCCTGAAAGAGACCCAGTACTTC
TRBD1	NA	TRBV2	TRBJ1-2	CASSDLGTGGYTF	TGTGCCAGCAGTGACTTGGGGACAGGGGGCTACACCTTC
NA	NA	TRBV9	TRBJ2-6	CASSGGTGANVLTF	TGTGCCAGCAGCGGCGGAACTGGGGCCAACGTCCTGACTTTC
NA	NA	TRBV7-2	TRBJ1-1	CASSLGGFEAFF	TGTGCCAGCAGCTTAGGGGGCTTTGAAGCTTTCTTT
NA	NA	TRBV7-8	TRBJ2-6	CASTKDRVWGSGANGLTF	TGTGCCAGCACAAAGGATAGGGTATGGGGATCTGGGGCCAACGGCCTGACTTTC
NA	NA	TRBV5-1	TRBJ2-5	CASSLTRKETQYF	TGCGCCAGCAGCCTGACTAGGAAGGAGACCCAGTACTTC
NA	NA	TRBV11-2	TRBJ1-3	CASSLDRGNTIYF	TGTGCCAGCAGCTTAGATCGGGGAAACACCATATATTTT
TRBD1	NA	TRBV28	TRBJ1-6	CASSLLGDRGSPLHF	TGTGCCAGCAGTTTATTGGGGGACAGGGGTTCACCCCTCCACTTT
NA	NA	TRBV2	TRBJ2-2	CASRRTGELFF	TGTGCCAGCAGGCGGACCGGGGAGCTGTTTTTT
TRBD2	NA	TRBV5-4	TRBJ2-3	CASNPGSSGRTTDTQYF	TGTGCCAGCAACCCGGGGAGTAGCGGGAGGACCACAGATACGCAGTATTTT
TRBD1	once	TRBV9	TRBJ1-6	CASSDSPQRDRVNSPLHF	TGTGCCAGCAGCGACTCCCCCCAAAGGGACAGGGTCAATTCACCCCTCCACTTT
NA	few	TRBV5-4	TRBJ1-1	CASSQGQSNTEAFF	TGTGCCAGCAGCCAAGGACAGAGTAACACTGAAGCTTTCTTT
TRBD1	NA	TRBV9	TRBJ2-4	CASSSGQGRDIQYF	TGTGCCAGCAGCTCCGGACAGGGCCGGGACATTCAGTACTTC
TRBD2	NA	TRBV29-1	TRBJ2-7	CSVEASWTLAGYEQYF	TGCAGCGTTGAGGCGTCGTGGACTTTAGCGGGCTACGAGCAGTACTTC
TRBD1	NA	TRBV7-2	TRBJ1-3	CASSLMDRGNTIYF	TGTGCCAGCAGCTTAATGGACAGGGGAAACACCATATATTTT
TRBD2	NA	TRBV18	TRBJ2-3	CASSPGLAGAEKITDTQYF	TGTGCCAGCTCACCGGGACTAGCGGGGGCTGAAAAGATCACAGATACGCAGTATTTT
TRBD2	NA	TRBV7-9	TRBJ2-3	CASSPGGDTQYF	TGTGCCAGCAGCCCGGGGGGAGATACGCAGTATTTT
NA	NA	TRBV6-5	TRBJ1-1	CASSYKAGNTEAFF	TGTGCCAGCAGTTACAAAGCAGGGAACACTGAAGCTTTCTTT
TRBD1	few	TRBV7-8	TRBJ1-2	CASSSRQGVGDGYTF	TGTGCCAGCAGCTCCCGACAGGGCGTCGGGGATGGCTACACCTTC
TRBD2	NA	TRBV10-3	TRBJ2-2	CAISAKTSGGKNGELFF	TGTGCCATCAGTGCAAAGACTAGCGGGGGGAAAAACGGGGAGCTGTTTTTT
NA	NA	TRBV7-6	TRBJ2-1	CASSLYLAYEQFF	TGTGCCAGCAGCTTGTATTTAGCTTATGAGCAGTTCTTC
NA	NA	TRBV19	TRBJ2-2	CASSIVPGNTGELFF	TGTGCCAGTAGTATAGTACCAGGAAACACCGGGGAGCTGTTTTTT